This TCR beta chain derives from a study of OX40 agonist ivuxolimab in advanced cancers. Broader study findings: In a subset of nonresponders, normalized T-cell clonal expansion was also low. Expanded peripheral T cell antigen specificity was not determined. More expanded clones were found, on average, in CD8+ than in CD4+ T cells.

On this clone: Its antigen is not known.

On cycle 4 day 1 and cycle 7 day 1, as well as at baseline, blood was sampled. The CDR3 length is 16 residues. Trimming cost V 8 bases and J 0 bases, with 19 bases left between them. Germline V lookup: CDR1 MNHNY, CDR2 SVGAGI (reference sequence). The assay was immunoSEQ multiplex PCR, and TCRdb's table has in-frame clones only and misses some. The sample shows roughly 70,000 clones, about 85% of them seen only once. The chain uses TRBV6-6 and TRBJ1-1, with D perhaps matching TRBD1 (6 bases). This sample comprised CD4+ or CD8+ T cells sorted from blood, obtained in a trial of the OX40 agonist ivuxolimab. This receptor was identified in an adult with an advanced solid tumor such as melanoma, head and neck, liver or kidney cancer. The CDR3 DNA reads as TGTGCCAGCTTGATACGGGGACAACCAATGAACACTGAAGCTTTCTTT. Encoded protein: CASLIRGQPMNTEAFF.